One and the same sample provided the 7 T cell receptor beta chains below, sequenced in a study of shared T cell receptors in the human thymus (dated by TCRdb to the early 2020s). The library came from the immunoSEQ multiplex PCR assay. In its TCRdb copy, this immuneACCESS table keeps in-frame sequences only and misses some clones. Where compared with another copy, unresolved V genes explain less than half of these, and the others have no known cause. The sample has more than 550,000 clones on record, 70% to 90% of them singletons. Together, the top ten hold approximately 0.01% of the sample. These data were also filed under a second study, of human thymus T cells.

Sample: thymocytes. The receptors derive from a girl under two years old with a congenital heart defect. Donor details come from another sample of the same person, matched by shared clones.

The chain is built from TRBV2 and TRBJ1-2; TRBD1 is a possible D gene (5 bases). The ends were cut back, 5 bases at V and 4 bases at J, with 17 bases in the middle. This CDR3 spans 15 amino acids. Germline V gene sequence: CDR1 SNHLY, CDR2 FYNNEI. For the CDR3, the DNA is TGTGCCAGCAGTCCCGGAGGGGCCTTGAGCTATGGCTACACCTTC. It codes for CASSPGGALSYGYTF.

The chain recombines TRBV4-1 with TRBJ2-3; a possible D gene is TRBD1 (5 bases). The germline CDR1 and CDR2 sequences are MGHRA and YSYEKL. There are 16 residues in the CDR3. The V end was cut by 3 bases, the J end by 1 base, with 14 bases between. CDR3 in DNA: TGCGCCAGCAGCCATATAAGGGGCGGATGCACAGATACGCAGTATTTT. Its protein is CASSHIRGGCTDTQYF.

The rearrangement joins TRBV4-1 to TRBJ1-2; D gene unclear. CDR1 and CDR2 (germline): MGHRA, YSYEKL. The CDR3 loop spans 16 amino acids. Trimming stripped 4 bases from V and 8 bases from J, with 23 bases between. DNA for the CDR3: TGCGCCAGCAGCCGTAATTTCGACAAGCTCTCTAAGGGCTACACCTTC. It codes for CASSRNFDKLSKGYTF.

The chain has TRBV5-8 and TRBJ2-5, with D perhaps matching TRBD1 (6 bases). Trimming removed 3 bases from V and 4 bases from J, with 16 bases in between. CDR3 length: 15 residues. Germline V gene lookup returns CDR1 SGHTS and CDR2 YDEGEE. The CDR3 spells CASSSLQGLGETQYF. DNA of the CDR3: TGTGCCAGCAGCTCCTTACAGGGATTAGGAGAGACCCAGTACTTC. Together with reference TRBV5-8 and TRBJ2-5, the CDR3 gives the full variable domain: EAGVTQSPTHLIKTRGQQATLRCSPISGHTSVYWYQQALGLGLQFLLWYDEGEERNRGNFPPRFSGRQFPNYSSELNVNALELEDSALYLCASSSLQGLGETQYFGPGTRLLVL.

V and J are TRBV25-1 and TRBJ1-1; maybe TRBD1 (6 bases). CDR1 and CDR2 (germline): MGHDK, SYGVNS. V was trimmed by 7 bases and J by 4 bases, leaving 19 bases between them. This CDR3 is built from 15 residues. The chain's CDR3 is CASIETGFGGTEAFF. DNA for the CDR3: TGTGCCAGCATCGAAACAGGGTTTGGTGGCACTGAAGCTTTCTTT.

The chain carries TRBV5-1 and TRBJ2-5, with 7 bases lining up with TRBD1. This CDR3 region has 16 residues. V was clipped by 5 bases and J by 0 bases; unmatched bases: 10. The germline gives CDR1 SGHRS, CDR2 YFSETQ. In DNA form, the CDR3 reads TGCGCCAGCAGACCATCCCAAGGGACAGACCAAGAGACCCAGTACTTC. Its translation is CASRPSQGTDQETQYF. Combining the CDR3 with reference TRBV5-1 and TRBJ2-5 gives the whole variable domain KAGVTQTPRYLIKTRGQQVTLSCSPISGHRSVSWYQQTPGQGLQFLFEYFSETQRNKGNFPGRFSGRQFSNSRSEMNVSTLELGDSALYLCASRPSQGTDQETQYFGPGTRLLVL.

V usage is TRBV7-9 and J usage is TRBJ1-2, with D perhaps matching TRBD1 (6 bases). The CDR3 consists of 13 residues. The germline CDR1 and CDR2 sequences are SEHNR and FQNEAQ (reference sequence). Deletions cut 6 bases from V and 6 bases from J, with 14 bases between. The CDR3 loop reads CASSPRTADGYTF. The CDR3 DNA reads as TGTGCCAGCAGTCCCCGGACAGCCGATGGCTACACCTTC.